This T cell receptor beta chain appears in the sequencing data of a study of PD-1 and CTLA-4 blockade in melanoma. Here immunoSEQ multiplex PCR was the method, and the copy in TCRdb shows in-frame clones only, minus some. The data contain about 28,000 clones, about 89% of them singletons. The receptor was isolated from a human donor with melanoma. Sequenced material: CD8+ T cells from peripheral blood, taken before anti-PD-1 treatment.

CDR3 in DNA: TGTGCCAGCAGTTACCGGCGGGAGTACCTCTACAATGAGCAGTTCTTC. It codes for CASSYRREYLYNEQFF. The V and J genes are TRBV6-6 and TRBJ2-1; 7 bases agree with TRBD2. CDR1 and CDR2 (germline): MNHNY, SVGAGI (reference sequence). Trimming at V came to 2 bases and at J to 3 bases, leaving 7 bases not matched to a gene. This CDR3 is 16 amino acids long.